Following are 17 T cell receptor beta chains from one sample sequenced in a study of regulatory T cells in long-lasting Graves disease. As for time point: newly diagnosed GD, antithyroid drugs for less than 3 months. RNA from PBMCs was the source of the TCR library. Arm-PCR of CDR3 regions with iRepertoire HTBI primers generated TCR beta libraries. TCRdb re-called the multiplex PCR reads through MiXCR, storing one row per CDR3 protein. The table lists about 530,000 distinct CDR3 sequences, approximately 16% of them singletons. These data were also reused for a study on T cells in Graves' hyperthyroidism and ophthalmopathy.

Sequencing used peripheral blood mononuclear cells (PBMCs), obtained at new diagnosis, from a patient treated with antithyroid drugs. The receptors here all came from a woman aged 40 to 65 with Graves disease.

Concerning this clonotype itself: A much larger clone differs by one base, so this may be a read error. The J gene is TRBJ2-5, the V gene TRBV6-5, with no clear D. The V end was cut by 6 bases, the J end by 5 bases, with 13 bases between. The V gene's germline CDR1 is MNHEY and CDR2 SVGAGI. This CDR3 has 13 amino acids. As DNA, the CDR3 is TGTGCCAGCAGATACGCGTTAGGGGAGACCCAGTACTTC. Translating gives CASRYALGETQYF.

This clonotype occurred many times. The rearrangement links TRBV6-2 or TRBV6-3 to TRBJ2-7; 9 positions match TRBD1. Germline V CDR1 and CDR2: MNHEY, SVGEGT. The CDR3 totals 14 residues. V shed 5 bases, J shed 2 bases, and the junction held 4 bases outside the gene matches. CDR3 sequence: CASSTGTGPYEQYF. The CDR3 bases are TGTGCCAGCAGTACCGGGACAGGGCCCTACGAGCAGTACTTC.

This clonotype was counted only a few times. The CDR3 DNA reads TGTGCCAGCGCGACGGCTTATAATTCACCCCTCCACTTT. This codes for CASATAYNSPLHF. V is TRBV6-1 and J is TRBJ1-6; D gene unclear. Trimming removed 8 bases from V and 4 bases from J, with 9 bases in between. The CDR3 consists of 13 residues. Germline CDR1 MNHNS, CDR2 SASEGT.

The table lists this clonotype with a few counts. The chain is built from TRBV29-1 and TRBJ2-7, with D tentatively TRBD2 (6 bases). The germline V gene has CDR1 SQVTM and CDR2 ANQGSEA. Between the trimmed V and J ends, which lost 3 bases and 1 base, there was a span of 10 bases. CDR3 length: 13 amino acids. The CDR3 DNA sequence: TGCAGCGTTGACACGGGGGATTCCTACGAGCAGTACTTC. Translating gives CSVDTGDSYEQYF.

V gene TRBV9 combines with J gene TRBJ1-1, with D perhaps TRBD1 (5 bases). The V end lost 2 bases, the J end lost 6 bases, and 17 bases lay between the germline ends. CDR1 is SGDLS and CDR2 is YYNGEE in the germline V gene. The CDR3 sequence is 15 residues long. The CDR3 DNA reads TGTGCCAGCAGCGTGGGGGGGGGTCCTGGTGCTGAAGCTTTCTTT. Amino acid sequence: CASSVGGGPGAEAFF.

This clonotype was detected many times. J is TRBJ2-3 and V is TRBV12-3 or TRBV12-4; weak D call: TRBD1 (5 bases). V lost 11 bases and J lost 2, with 17 bases in between. This CDR3 spans 14 amino acids. For the CDR3, the DNA is TGTGCCGTCCTGAAAGGGGTCCTCACAGATACGCAGTATTTT. Translated, it gives CAVLKGVLTDTQYF.

This clonotype turned up a few times. The chain couples TRBV12-5 to TRBJ2-2; no definite D call. CDR3 length: 14 residues. V was clipped by 0 bases and J by 3 bases, with 5 bases between them. From germline, CDR1 is LGHNT and CDR2 FRNRAP. The CDR3 loop is CASGLVGHTGELFF. The DNA for the CDR3 is TGTGCTAGTGGTTTGGTAGGGCACACCGGGGAGCTGTTTTTT.

The CDR3 loop is CASSAGFLSSGANVLTF. CDR3 sequence (DNA): TGTGCCAGCAGCGCCGGATTTCTCAGCTCTGGGGCCAACGTCCTGACTTTC. The V and J genes are TRBV9 and TRBJ2-6, with D unresolved. The CDR3 consists of 17 residues. Trimming stripped 3 bases from V and 0 bases from J, with 13 bases between. Germline V gene sequence: CDR1 SGDLS, CDR2 YYNGEE.

This clonotype was recorded at least ten times. The genes are TRBV2 and TRBJ2-1, with a tentative D call TRBD2 (6 bases). Germline CDR1 reads SNHLY; CDR2 reads FYNNEI. V was trimmed by 6 bases and J by 8 bases, leaving 8 bases between them. The CDR3 loop spans 11 amino acids. In DNA, the CDR3 is TGTGCCAGCAGGGGGGGATATGAGCAGTTCTTC. This translates into CASRGGYEQFF.

This chain links TRBV28 with TRBJ1-4, with D possibly TRBD1 on 5 matching bases. V gave up 5 bases and J gave up 9 bases, with 16 bases separating them. The CDR3 has 14 amino acids. Germline V CDR1 and CDR2: MDHEN, SYDVKM. The CDR3 coding sequence is TGTGCCAGCAGTCCGCAAGGGGCTAGTAAAAAACTGTTTTTT. It yields the protein CASSPQGASKKLFF.

This clonotype came up many times. V is TRBV28 and J is TRBJ2-3; 9 bases agree with TRBD2. The CDR3 runs 12 residues. Germline assignment: CDR1 MDHEN and CDR2 SYDVKM. The V segment lost 5 bases and the J segment 13 bases; nucleotides outside the gene matches: 7. The DNA for the CDR3 is TGTGCCAGCAGTGCCGGGGGACTAGCAAAGTATTTT. It translates to CASSAGGLAKYF.

In its sample, this clonotype was seen many times. The chain recombines TRBV20-1 with TRBJ2-7; D not resolved. The CDR3 consists of 12 residues. Germline values: CDR1 DFQATT, CDR2 SNEGSKA (reference sequence). Trimming removed 4 bases at V and 0 bases at J, with 7 bases between. The CDR3 nucleotides are TGCAGTGCTATCGCGGCCTCCTACGAGCAGTACTTC. Translation: CSAIAASYEQYF.

In its sample, this clonotype was seen many times. The chain links TRBV5-6 to TRBJ2-3, with 10 bases that match TRBD1. Unmatched junction bases numbered 5, after V lost 0 bases and J lost 4 bases. This CDR3 has 16 amino acids. In germline, CDR1 is SGHDT, CDR2 YYEEEE. The CDR3 region has the DNA TGTGCCAGCAGCTTGGCAGGGACAGGGGCCTCAGATACGCAGTATTTT. It yields the protein CASSLAGTGASDTQYF.

The V and J genes are TRBV7-6 and TRBJ2-3, with 9 nucleotides matching TRBD1. CDR1 SGHVS and CDR2 FNYEAQ come from the germline V gene. V gave up 4 bases and J gave up 2 bases; unmatched junction bases: 10. The CDR3 has 17 amino acids. The CDR3: CASSSLTGGRDTDTQYF. The CDR3 DNA sequence: TGTGCCAGCAGCTCTCTTACAGGGGGCAGGGACACAGATACGCAGTATTTT.

This clonotype was counted at least ten times. V usage is TRBV11-2 and J usage is TRBJ1-6; D remains unclear. Looked up from germline, CDR1 is SGHAT and CDR2 is FQNNGV. Between the trimmed V and J ends, which lost 5 bases and 7 bases, there was a span of 15 bases. The CDR3 totals 15 residues. CDR3 residues: CASSARPRGNSPLHF. The DNA of the CDR3 is TGTGCCAGCAGCGCACGGCCGCGAGGGAATTCACCCCTCCACTTT. The full variable domain, rest sourced from reference TRBV11-2 and TRBJ1-6, is EAGVAQSPRYKIIEKRQSVAFWCNPISGHATLYWYQQILGQGPKLLIQFQNNGVVDDSQLPKDRFSAERLKGVDSTLKIQPAKLEDSAVYLCASSARPRGNSPLHFGNGTRLTVT.

This clonotype was detected only a few times. The CDR3 region is CASSRGGFMNEQFF. The CDR3 DNA reads as TGTGCCAGCAGCCGGGGGGGGTTTATGAATGAGCAGTTCTTC. The chain links TRBV7-2 to TRBJ2-1, with 8 bases that match TRBD2. The CDR3 is 14 residues long. Looked up from germline, CDR1 is SGHTA and CDR2 is FQGNSA. Losses at the gene ends were 5 bases for V and 7 bases for J; bases not matched to a gene: 7.

This clonotype was seen repeatedly, ten times or more. The chain joins TRBV5-1 to TRBJ1-1; no reliable D call. V lost 4 bases to trimming and J lost 1 base, with 11 bases between them. Per germline, CDR1 SGHRS and CDR2 YFSETQ. This CDR3 has 14 residues. The CDR3 DNA reads TGCGCCAGCAGCAAGGAAGGGAGGAACACTGAAGCTTTCTTT. Protein: CASSKEGRNTEAFF.